Presented here are 13 T cell receptor beta chains from one specimen sequenced in a study of regulatory T cells in long-lasting Graves disease. Arm-PCR of CDR3 regions with iRepertoire HTBI primers generated TCR beta libraries. TCRdb itself ran the multiplex PCR reads through MiXCR, one entry per CDR3 protein. The table has 420,000 or so distinct CDR3 sequences, roughly 15% seen once. Time point specified: newly diagnosed GD, antithyroid drugs for less than 3 months. Isolated PBMC RNA provided the starting material for the TCR library. This sample was shared with a second study, whose subject was T cells in Graves' hyperthyroidism and ophthalmopathy.

The specimen was peripheral blood mononuclear cells (PBMCs), collected at new diagnosis, from a patient treated with antithyroid drugs. These receptors all come from a woman between 18 and 29 years old with Graves disease.

The chain carries TRBV5-1 and TRBJ2-1, with D perhaps matching TRBD1 (5 bases). Germline-derived CDR1 and CDR2 are SGHRS and YFSETQ. V lost 0 bases to trimming and J lost 9 bases, with 16 bases between them. This CDR3 spans 15 amino acids. The CDR3 coding sequence is TGCGCCAGCAGCTTGGTGGGGCAGGGCCTCGGTGAGCAGTTCTTC. Amino acids: CASSLVGQGLGEQFF.

To note about this clonotype: With a far larger clone one base away, a read error is the likely cause. The rearrangement links TRBV6-9 to TRBJ2-1; tentative D call: TRBD2 (5 bases). CDR1 is MNHGY and CDR2 is SVAAGI in the germline V gene. CDR3 length: 13 residues. The V end lost 4 bases, the J end lost 10 bases, and 14 bases lay between the germline ends. The CDR3: CASSFADSYEQFF. The DNA of the CDR3 is TGTGCCAGCAGTTTTGCGGACTCCTACGAGCAGTTCTTC.

This clonotype has a handful of counts. This sequence joins TRBV12-3 or TRBV12-4 and TRBJ1-4; no firm D call. V lost 6 bases, J lost 5 bases, and 13 bases lay in between. CDR3 length: 14 residues. The CDR3 region is CASSEPGVNEKLFF. The DNA of the CDR3 is TGTGCCAGCAGCGAACCAGGAGTCAATGAAAAACTGTTTTTT.

A note on this clonotype: Just one base apart from a much larger clone, this may be a read error. The chain has TRBV6-5 and TRBJ2-5, with TRBD2 matching 10 bases. The CDR3 loop spans 16 amino acids. Germline V CDR1 and CDR2: MNHEY, SVGAGI. CDR3 loop: CASSYSGLASGETKYF. The CDR3 nucleotides read TGTGCCAGCAGTTACTCGGGACTAGCGAGTGGGGAGACCAAGTACTTC.

The V call is TRBV20-1, the J call TRBJ2-1; possible D gene TRBD2, 6 bases. Germline-derived CDR1 and CDR2 are DFQATT and SNEGSKA (reference sequence). V lost 6 bases to trimming and J lost 4 bases, with 16 bases between them. The CDR3 runs 14 residues. This chain's CDR3 is CSARSSDLYNEQFF. CDR3 bases: TGCAGTGCCAGATCTAGCGACCTTTACAATGAGCAGTTCTTC.

This clonotype occurred many times. The chain links TRBV12-3 or TRBV12-4 to TRBJ1-1, with 7 bases identical to TRBD1. The junction had 8 bases not matched to a gene; V was cut back by 10 bases and J by 6 bases. CDR3 length equals 12 residues. The CDR3 reads CATKGGGAEAFF. The CDR3 DNA is TGTGCCACGAAAGGGGGCGGGGCTGAAGCTTTCTTT.

This chain links TRBV4-1 with TRBJ2-1; 7 bases are a match to TRBD1. CDR1 is MGHRA and CDR2 is YSYEKL in the germline V gene. The CDR3 contains 13 residues. With V trimmed by 6 bases and J by 6 bases, 5 bases remained unmatched. The CDR3 region is CASSYRQGNEQFF. The CDR3 DNA sequence: TGCGCCAGCAGTTATCGACAGGGCAATGAGCAGTTCTTC.

This clonotype was seen at least ten times. The genes are TRBV7-6 and TRBJ2-3, with TRBD2 identical over 10 bases. Germline CDR1 and CDR2: SGHVS and FNYEAQ. With 4 bases clipped from V and 7 bases from J, the junction kept 11 bases outside the gene matches. This CDR3 has 16 amino acids. CDR3 in amino acids: CASSSSGRARRNTQYF. For the CDR3, the DNA is TGTGCCAGCAGCTCAAGCGGGAGGGCAAGACGGAATACGCAGTATTTT.

This clonotype occurred many times. This rearrangement joins TRBV3-1 to TRBJ2-7, with D perhaps matching TRBD2 (6 bases). This CDR3 comprises 13 residues. CDR1 is LGHDT, CDR2 YNNKEL, per germline (reference sequence). V was pared by 3 bases and J by 5 bases, with 11 bases between. In DNA form, the CDR3 reads TGTGCCAGCAGCCACGGGGGACTCCACGAGCAGTACTTC. Its translation: CASSHGGLHEQYF.

The chain has TRBV24-1 and TRBJ2-3; 14 nucleotides align to TRBD2. This CDR3 spans 17 amino acids. The V gene's germline CDR1 is KGHDR and CDR2 SFDVKD. J was trimmed by 6 bases and V by 4 bases; bases with no gene match: 8. The CDR3, as DNA: TGTGCCACCAGTGAGCCGGGACTAGCGGGAGTAGTGGATACGCAGTATTTT. Amino acid sequence: CATSEPGLAGVVDTQYF.

This clonotype was recorded once. The chain uses TRBV19 and TRBJ2-2; 8 nucleotides match TRBD2. This CDR3 is 18 amino acids long. V trimming: 10 bases; J trimming: 6 bases; junction bases outside the gene matches: 22. Germline assignment: CDR1 LNHDA and CDR2 SQIVND (reference sequence). The CDR3 DNA reads as TGTGCCACCGAAAGGGTAATACGGGAGGGCCTAATGGCCGGGGAGCTGTTTTTT. Residues: CATERVIREGLMAGELFF. The whole variable domain, filled in from reference TRBV19 and TRBJ2-2, reads DGGITQSPKYLFRKEGQNVTLSCEQNLNHDAMYWYRQDPGQGLRLIYYSQIVNDFQKGDIAEGYSVSREKKESFPLTVTSAQKNPTAFYLCATERVIREGLMAGELFFGEGSRLTVL.

This clonotype has just a few counts. The chain joins TRBV5-6 to TRBJ2-3; 8 bases fit TRBD2. There are 15 residues in the CDR3. Germline V gene data show CDR1 as SGHDT and CDR2 as YYEEEE. Germline trimming cut 6 bases from V and 3 bases from J; bases unmatched to any gene: 9. The CDR3 DNA follows: TGTGCCAGCACCCTACGGGGGGGGACTACAGATACGCAGTATTTT. Its translation: CASTLRGGTTDTQYF.

The chain joins TRBV20-1 to TRBJ2-1; tentative D call: TRBD1 (6 bases). This CDR3 comprises 14 residues. Germline CDR1 is DFQATT and CDR2 is SNEGSKA (reference sequence). Trimming left V 1 base short and J 2 bases short, with 9 bases between. CDR3 sequence reads: CSARGDTTYNEQFF. The CDR3 DNA follows: TGCAGTGCTAGAGGGGACACCACCTACAATGAGCAGTTCTTC.